This T cell receptor (beta chain) comes out of a study of cytomegalovirus exposure and HLA in healthy donors. The PCR contained 60 Vbeta and 13 Jbeta primers. Assay: immunoSEQ multiplex PCR; the TCRdb copy retains only in-frame clones and omits some. The table includes about 120,000 clones, more than 80% detected once. V lost 3 bases, J lost 5 bases, and 4 bases stayed unmatched. This CDR3 has 14 amino acids. The germline CDR1 and CDR2 sequences are KGHSH and LQKENI. The genes are TRBV18 and TRBJ2-7, with 10 positions matching TRBD1. This receptor was obtained from a middle-aged man in good health and CMV-seronegative. Sequencing was carried out using PBMCs. CDR3 amino acids: CASSPGTGVHEQYF. CDR3 nucleotide sequence: TGTGCCAGCTCACCCGGGACAGGGGTCCACGAGCAGTACTTC.